The rows below give T cell receptor beta chains drawn from one sample of a study of blood T cell repertoires in COVID-19. Sequencing used immunoSEQ multiplex PCR; TCRdb keeps in-frame clones, though not all of them. In the table there are about 50,000 clones, 75% to 90% of which are singletons. Sequencing input: peripheral blood. These receptors came from a human donor with active COVID-19. The donor label of this sample is uncertain. CDR3s include the opening cysteine and the closing phenylalanine or tryptophan. The D gene is left open where the match is weak. Not all rows give a size; the values are once, few, many and, for expanded clones, a class.

j_call | v_call | d_call | clone_size | cdr3_nt | cdr3_aa
TRBJ2-2 | TRBV2 | TRBD1 | . | TGTGCCAGCAGAAGAAACCCGGGACAGCCGAACACCGGGGAGCTGTTTTTT | CASRRNPGQPNTGELFF
TRBJ1-5 | TRBV19 | . | . | TGTGCCAGTAGTAAAAACCCTATTCAGCCCCAGCATTTT | CASSKNPIQPQHF
TRBJ2-7 | TRBV5-4 | . | . | TGTGCCAGCAGCCATTCACGGGGCGAGCAGTACTTC | CASSHSRGEQYF
TRBJ2-5 | TRBV11-2 | . | . | TGTGCCAGCAGCCATGGGGGGTACGGGGAGACCCAGTACTTC | CASSHGGYGETQYF
TRBJ1-5 | TRBV28 | . | . | TGTGCCAGCAGCCACTCGGCGGGATTGGGGTCCATCGATCAGCCCCAGCATTTT | CASSHSAGLGSIDQPQHF
TRBJ2-6 | TRBV24-1 | . | . | TGTGCCACCAGTGATTTCCAGGGCTCTGGGGCCAACGTCCTGACTTTC | CATSDFQGSGANVLTF
TRBJ2-5 | TRBV15 | . | . | TGTGCCACCAGCAGAGCGGGACAAGAGACCCAGTACTTC | CATSRAGQETQYF
TRBJ2-7 | TRBV6-6 | TRBD1 | . | TGTGCCAGCAGTTACCGACCGGGACAGGGGTTCTACGAGCAGTACTTC | CASSYRPGQGFYEQYF
TRBJ2-1 | TRBV5-1 | TRBD2 | . | TGCGCCAGCAGCTTGGAGGTCGGGGGGACCTCCTACAATGAGCAGTTCTTC | CASSLEVGGTSYNEQFF
TRBJ1-3 | TRBV7-8 | TRBD1 | . | TGTGCCAGCTCTAGGTCGAGGGGACAGAGAAACACCATATATTTT | CASSRSRGQRNTIYF
TRBJ2-1 | TRBV28 | TRBD2 | . | TGTGCCAGCAGTTTGACGGGAGGGCCGGATGAGCAGTTCTTC | CASSLTGGPDEQFF
TRBJ1-1 | TRBV5-1 | . | . | TGCGCCAGCAGCTTGAATCCGGGTGGTGAAGCTTTCTTT | CASSLNPGGEAFF
TRBJ1-5 | TRBV19 | . | once | TGTGCCAGTAGTATTATTTGGGAGTTCGATCAGCCCCAGCATTTT | CASSIIWEFDQPQHF
TRBJ2-1 | TRBV6-5 | . | . | TGTGCCAGCGGCCCAGGGGGGCTCACCGGGCAGTTCTTC | CASGPGGLTGQFF
TRBJ2-4 | TRBV30 | . | . | TGTGCCTGGAGTGTGGGGGGAGATAAAAACATTCAGTACTTC | CAWSVGGDKNIQYF
TRBJ2-3 | TRBV7-3 | . | . | TGTGCCAGCAGCTTGGAGTATCCAGATACGCAGTATTTT | CASSLEYPDTQYF
TRBJ1-5 | TRBV15 | . | . | TGTGCCACCAGCCCCGAGCAAGACAATCAGCCCCAGCATTTT | CATSPEQDNQPQHF
TRBJ2-1 | TRBV21-1 | . | . | TGTGCCAGCAGCGACGGACTAGCGGGAGGGCCTCAGTCCTACAATGAGCAGTTCTTC | CASSDGLAGGPQSYNEQFF
TRBJ1-2 | TRBV6-5 | TRBD1 | . | TGTGCCAGCAGTTACTCGGACAGGGTCAACTATGGCTACACCTTC | CASSYSDRVNYGYTF
TRBJ2-6 | TRBV6-4 | . | . | TGTGCCAGCAGTGACATAGGGCAGGGGCCATTGGCTGGGGCCAACGTCCTGACTTTC | CASSDIGQGPLAGANVLTF
TRBJ2-2 | TRBV24-1 | TRBD1 | . | TGTGCCACCAGTGATTTGGAACAGGGGGGCACCGGGGAGCTGTTTTTT | CATSDLEQGGTGELFF
TRBJ1-5 | TRBV5-1 | . | . | TGCGCCAGCAGCTTGGGGGGTCCTGGGAGGGGCGATCAGCCCCAGCATTTT | CASSLGGPGRGDQPQHF
TRBJ2-3 | TRBV2 | . | . | TGTGCCAGCAGTGTCGAGACTCCGCGGGCAGATACGCAGTATTTT | CASSVETPRADTQYF